This entry concerns a single T cell receptor (beta chain). The sample contains more than one DNA sequence encoding this CDR3. Germline V lookup: CDR1 MDHEN, CDR2 SYDVKM. The CDR3 spans 13 residues. Trimming pared 5 bases from V and 4 bases from J, leaving 11 bases between. These data belong to a study of shared clonotypes between healthy human individuals. Profiled with immunoSEQ multiplex PCR; TCRdb holds only in-frame clones, not every one. The profile covers about 2.3 million clones, with under 95% appearing a single time and roughly 0.34% taken by the ten largest. The rearrangement links TRBV28 to TRBJ1-2; D unclear. The sequence was collected from a man aged 18 to 35 in good health. Some clones in this sample may be carry-over from other donors' samples. The specimen was naive CD4+ T cells from PBMCs. Sample subset: CD45RA+ positively selected. The CDR3 here is CASSLPGGYGYTF. The CDR3 coding sequence is TGTGCCAGCAGTCTGCCGGGAGGCTATGGCTACACCTTC.